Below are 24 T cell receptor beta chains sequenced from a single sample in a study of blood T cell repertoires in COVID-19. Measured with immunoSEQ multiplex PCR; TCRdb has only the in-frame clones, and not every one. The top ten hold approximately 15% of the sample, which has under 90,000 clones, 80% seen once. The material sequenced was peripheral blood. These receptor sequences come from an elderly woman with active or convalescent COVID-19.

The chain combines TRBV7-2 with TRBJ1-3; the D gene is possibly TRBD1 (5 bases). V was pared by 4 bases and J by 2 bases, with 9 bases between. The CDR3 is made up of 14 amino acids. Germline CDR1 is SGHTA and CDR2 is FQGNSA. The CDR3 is CASSYDSTGNTIYF. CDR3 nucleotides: TGTGCCAGCAGCTATGACAGCACTGGAAACACCATATATTTT. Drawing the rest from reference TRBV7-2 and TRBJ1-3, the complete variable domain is GAGVSQSPSNKVTEKGKDVELRCDPISGHTALYWYRQSLGQGLEFLIYFQGNSAPDKSGLPSDRFSAERTGGSVSTLTIQRTQQEDSAVYLCASSYDSTGNTIYFGEGSWLTVV.

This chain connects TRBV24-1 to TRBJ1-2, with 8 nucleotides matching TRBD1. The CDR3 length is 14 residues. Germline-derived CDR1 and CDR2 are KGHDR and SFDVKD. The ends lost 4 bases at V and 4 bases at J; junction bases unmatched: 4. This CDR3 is CATSESGGGYGYTF. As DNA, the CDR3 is TGTGCCACCAGTGAGTCAGGGGGCGGCTATGGCTACACCTTC.

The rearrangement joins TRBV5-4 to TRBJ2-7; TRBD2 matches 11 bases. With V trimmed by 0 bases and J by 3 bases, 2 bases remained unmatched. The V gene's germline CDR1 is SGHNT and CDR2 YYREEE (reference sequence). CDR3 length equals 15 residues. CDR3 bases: TGTGCCAGCAGCTTGGTGGGGACTAGCGGCTACGAGCAGTACTTC. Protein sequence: CASSLVGTSGYEQYF.

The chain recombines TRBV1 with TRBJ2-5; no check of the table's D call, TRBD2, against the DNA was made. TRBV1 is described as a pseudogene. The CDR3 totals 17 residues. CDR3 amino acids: CTSSQEPSRPAEETQYF. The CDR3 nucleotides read TGCACCAGCAGCCAAGAACCTTCGCGTCCAGCGGAAGAGACCCAGTACTTC.

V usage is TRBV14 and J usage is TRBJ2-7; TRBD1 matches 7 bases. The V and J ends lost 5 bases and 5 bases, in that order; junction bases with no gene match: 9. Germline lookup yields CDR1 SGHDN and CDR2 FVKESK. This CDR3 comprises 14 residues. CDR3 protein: CASSFWGQSNEQYF. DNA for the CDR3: TGTGCCAGCAGCTTCTGGGGACAGTCAAACGAGCAGTACTTC.

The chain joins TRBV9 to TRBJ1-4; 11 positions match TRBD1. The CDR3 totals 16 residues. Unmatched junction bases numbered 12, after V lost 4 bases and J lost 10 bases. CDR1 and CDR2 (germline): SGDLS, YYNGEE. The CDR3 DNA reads TGTGCCAGCAGCCCAAGCAGGACAGGGGGCGCAGGAAAACTGTTTTTT. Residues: CASSPSRTGGAGKLFF.

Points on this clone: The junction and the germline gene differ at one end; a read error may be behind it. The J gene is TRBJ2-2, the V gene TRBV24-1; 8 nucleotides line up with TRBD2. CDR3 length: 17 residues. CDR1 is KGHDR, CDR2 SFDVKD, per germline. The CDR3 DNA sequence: TGTGCCACCAGTGATTCGTGGACTAGCCGACTTCCCCGGGGAGCTGTTTTT. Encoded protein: CATSDSWTSRLPRGAVF.

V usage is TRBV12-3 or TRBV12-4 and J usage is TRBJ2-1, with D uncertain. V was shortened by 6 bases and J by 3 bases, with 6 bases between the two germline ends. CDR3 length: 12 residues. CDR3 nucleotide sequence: TGTGCCAGCAGCCTTAACTACAATGAGCAGTTCTTC. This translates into CASSLNYNEQFF.

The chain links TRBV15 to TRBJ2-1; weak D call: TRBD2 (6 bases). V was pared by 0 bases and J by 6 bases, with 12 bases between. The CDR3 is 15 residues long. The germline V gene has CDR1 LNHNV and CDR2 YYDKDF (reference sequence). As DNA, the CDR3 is TGTGCCACCAGCAGAGATTGGGACTCGACCAATGAGCAGTTCTTC. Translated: CATSRDWDSTNEQFF.

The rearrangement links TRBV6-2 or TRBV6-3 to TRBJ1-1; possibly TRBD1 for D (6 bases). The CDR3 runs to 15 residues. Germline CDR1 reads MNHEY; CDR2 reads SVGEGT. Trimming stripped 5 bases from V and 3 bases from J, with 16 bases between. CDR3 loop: CASSAHRGAHTEAFF. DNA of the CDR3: TGTGCCAGCAGTGCCCATCGGGGGGCGCACACTGAAGCTTTCTTT.

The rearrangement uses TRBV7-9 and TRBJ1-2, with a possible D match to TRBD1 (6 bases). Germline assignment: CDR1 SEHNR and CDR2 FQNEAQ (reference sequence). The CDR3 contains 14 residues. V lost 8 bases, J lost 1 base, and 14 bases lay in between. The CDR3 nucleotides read TGTGCCAGCGCAGCTTCAGGGGTTAACTATGGCTACACCTTC. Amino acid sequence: CASAASGVNYGYTF.

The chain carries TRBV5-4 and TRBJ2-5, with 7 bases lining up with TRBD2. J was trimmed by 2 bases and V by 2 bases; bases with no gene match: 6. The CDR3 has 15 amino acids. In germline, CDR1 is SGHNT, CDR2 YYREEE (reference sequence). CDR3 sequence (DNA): TGTGCCAGCAGCTTCCCTAGCGGAGTTCAAGAGACCCAGTACTTC. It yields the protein CASSFPSGVQETQYF. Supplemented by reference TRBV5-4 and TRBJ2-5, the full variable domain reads ETGVTQSPTHLIKTRGQQVTLRCSSQSGHNTVSWYQQALGQGPQFIFQYYREEENGRGNFPPRFSGLQFPNYSSELNVNALELDDSALYLCASSFPSGVQETQYFGPGTRLLVL.

CDR3 amino acids: CASSIVGQQNQPQHF. In DNA form, the CDR3 reads TGTGCCAGTAGTATAGTGGGACAGCAAAATCAGCCCCAGCATTTT. The gene calls are TRBV19 and TRBJ1-5; 7 bases map to TRBD1. V shed 1 base, J shed 4 bases, and the junction held 4 bases outside the gene matches. Germline V gene lookup returns CDR1 LNHDA and CDR2 SQIVND (reference sequence). This CDR3 has 15 residues.

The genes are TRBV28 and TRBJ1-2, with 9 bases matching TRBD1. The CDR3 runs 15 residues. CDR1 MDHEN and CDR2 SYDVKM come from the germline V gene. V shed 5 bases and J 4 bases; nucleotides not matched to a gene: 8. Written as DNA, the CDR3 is TGTGCCAGCAGTGCTGGGACAGGGAGGGTCTATGGCTACACCTTC. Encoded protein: CASSAGTGRVYGYTF.

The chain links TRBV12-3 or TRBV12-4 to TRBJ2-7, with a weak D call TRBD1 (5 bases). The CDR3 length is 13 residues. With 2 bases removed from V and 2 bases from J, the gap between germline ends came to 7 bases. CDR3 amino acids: CASSLMTAYEQYF. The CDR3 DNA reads TGTGCCAGCAGTTTAATGACAGCCTACGAGCAGTACTTC.

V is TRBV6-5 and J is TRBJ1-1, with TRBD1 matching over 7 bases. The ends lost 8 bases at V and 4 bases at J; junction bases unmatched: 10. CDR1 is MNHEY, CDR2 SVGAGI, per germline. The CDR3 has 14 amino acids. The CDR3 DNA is TGTGCCAGCGTATTCACAGGGGAAGGCACTGAAGCTTTCTTT. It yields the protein CASVFTGEGTEAFF.

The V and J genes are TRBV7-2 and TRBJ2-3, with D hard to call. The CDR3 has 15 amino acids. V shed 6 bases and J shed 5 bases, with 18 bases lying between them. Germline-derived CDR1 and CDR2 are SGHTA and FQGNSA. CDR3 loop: CASRPAPRRGDTQYF. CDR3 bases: TGTGCCAGCAGACCCGCCCCGCGGCGAGGAGATACGCAGTATTTT.

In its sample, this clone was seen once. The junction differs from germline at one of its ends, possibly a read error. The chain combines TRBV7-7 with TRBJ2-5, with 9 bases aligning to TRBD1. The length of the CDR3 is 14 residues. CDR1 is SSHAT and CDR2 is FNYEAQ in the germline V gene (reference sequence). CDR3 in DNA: TGTGCTAGCAGCCTCACAGGGGGCAGGGAGACCCAGTACTTC. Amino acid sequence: CASSLTGGRETQYF.

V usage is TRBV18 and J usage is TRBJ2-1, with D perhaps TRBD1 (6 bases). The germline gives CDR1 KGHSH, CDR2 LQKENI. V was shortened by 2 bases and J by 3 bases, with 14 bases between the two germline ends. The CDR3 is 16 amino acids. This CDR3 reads CASSPVQGRNYNEQFF. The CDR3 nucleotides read TGTGCCAGCTCACCAGTCCAGGGGCGGAACTACAATGAGCAGTTCTTC.

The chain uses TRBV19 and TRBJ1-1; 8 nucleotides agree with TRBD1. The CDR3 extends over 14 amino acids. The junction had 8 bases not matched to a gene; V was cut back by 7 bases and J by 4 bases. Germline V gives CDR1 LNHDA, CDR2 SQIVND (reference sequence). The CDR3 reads CASTKARGPTEAFF. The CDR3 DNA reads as TGTGCCAGTACCAAAGCCAGGGGGCCCACTGAAGCTTTCTTT.

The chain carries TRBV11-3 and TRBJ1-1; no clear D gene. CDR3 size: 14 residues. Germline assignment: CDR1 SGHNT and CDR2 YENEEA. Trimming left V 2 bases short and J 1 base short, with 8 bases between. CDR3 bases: TGTGCCAGCAGCTTAAGCGCCGGGAACACTGAAGCTTTCTTT. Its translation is CASSLSAGNTEAFF.

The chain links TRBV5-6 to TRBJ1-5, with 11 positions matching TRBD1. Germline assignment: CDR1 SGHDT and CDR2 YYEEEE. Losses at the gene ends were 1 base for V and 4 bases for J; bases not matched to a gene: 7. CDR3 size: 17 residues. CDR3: CASSLKSGTGGNQPQHF. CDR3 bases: TGTGCCAGCAGCTTGAAGAGCGGGACAGGGGGAAATCAGCCCCAGCATTTT.

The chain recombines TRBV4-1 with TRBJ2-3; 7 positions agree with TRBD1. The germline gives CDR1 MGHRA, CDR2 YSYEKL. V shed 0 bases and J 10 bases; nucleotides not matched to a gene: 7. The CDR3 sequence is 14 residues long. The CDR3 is CASSQELRGSSQYF. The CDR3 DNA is TGCGCCAGCAGCCAAGAACTCAGGGGGTCCTCGCAGTATTTT.

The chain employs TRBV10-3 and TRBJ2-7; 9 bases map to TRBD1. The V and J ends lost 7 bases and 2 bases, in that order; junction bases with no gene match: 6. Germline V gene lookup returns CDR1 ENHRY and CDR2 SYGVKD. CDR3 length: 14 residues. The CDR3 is CAITLGTGTYEQYF. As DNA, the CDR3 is TGTGCCATCACTCTTGGGACAGGGACCTACGAGCAGTACTTC.